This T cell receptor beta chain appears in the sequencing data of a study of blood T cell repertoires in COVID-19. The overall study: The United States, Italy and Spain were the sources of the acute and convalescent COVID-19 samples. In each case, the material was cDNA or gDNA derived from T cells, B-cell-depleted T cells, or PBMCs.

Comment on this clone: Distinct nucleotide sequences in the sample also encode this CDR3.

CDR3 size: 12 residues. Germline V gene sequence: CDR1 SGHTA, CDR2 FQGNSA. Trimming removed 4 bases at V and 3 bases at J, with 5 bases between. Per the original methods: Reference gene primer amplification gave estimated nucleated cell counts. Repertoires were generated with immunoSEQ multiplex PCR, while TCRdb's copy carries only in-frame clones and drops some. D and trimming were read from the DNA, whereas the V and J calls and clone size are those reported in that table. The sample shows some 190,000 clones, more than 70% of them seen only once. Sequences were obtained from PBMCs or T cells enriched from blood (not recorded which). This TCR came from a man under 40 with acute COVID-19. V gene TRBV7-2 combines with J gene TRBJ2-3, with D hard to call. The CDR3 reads CASSSRTDTQYF. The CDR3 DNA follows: TGTGCCAGCAGCTCCAGGACAGATACGCAGTATTTT.